These 7 T cell receptor beta chains came from one sample sequenced in a study of cytomegalovirus exposure and HLA in healthy donors. The PCR had 60 Vbeta and 13 Jbeta primers. Some clones are missing from TCRdb's copy, which holds only in-frame ones; the method was immunoSEQ multiplex PCR. The table lists 130,000 to 150,000 clones, 75% to 90% of them singletons, with less than 3% in the top ten. The sequencing sample was made of PBMCs. Receptors originate from a woman aged 25-40 years in good health and CMV-seronegative.

The chain links TRBV5-1 to TRBJ2-7, with 14 bases identical to TRBD2. CDR1 SGHRS and CDR2 YFSETQ come from the germline V gene. V lost 3 bases and J lost 3; bases outside the gene matches: 11. This CDR3 comprises 18 residues. The CDR3 bases are TGCGCCAGCAGCTCGGCGGGACTAGCGGGAGTGGTCGGCTACGAGCAGTACTTC. It yields the protein CASSSAGLAGVVGYEQYF.

This clone was recorded many times. The J gene is TRBJ1-2, the V gene TRBV6-1; D gene ambiguous. CDR3 length: 14 residues. The V and J ends lost 5 bases and 0 bases respectively, with 10 bases between them. Germline assignment: CDR1 MNHNS and CDR2 SASEGT. CDR3 sequence (DNA): TGTGCCAGCAGTTTCGGGGAGACTAACTATGGCTACACCTTC. The encoded protein is CASSFGETNYGYTF.

The chain is built from TRBV18 and TRBJ2-7; unclear D gene. Trimming removed 0 bases at V and 2 bases at J, with 8 bases between. The CDR3 is 14 residues long. Germline CDR1 KGHSH, CDR2 LQKENI. This CDR3 reads CASSPPRSPYEQYF. The CDR3, as DNA: TGTGCCAGCTCACCACCCCGGTCACCCTACGAGCAGTACTTC. Based on the CDR3 plus reference TRBV18 and TRBJ2-7, the full variable domain is NAGVMQNPRHLVRRRGQEARLRCSPMKGHSHVYWYRQLPEEGLKFMVYLQKENIIDESGMPKERFSAEFPKEGPSILRIQQVVRGDSAAYFCASSPPRSPYEQYFGPGTRLTVT.

This clone was counted a single time. This chain uses TRBV19 with TRBJ1-2; D not resolved. Germline loops: CDR1 LNHDA, CDR2 SQIVND (reference sequence). The CDR3 is 12 amino acids. V was clipped by 8 bases and J by 3 bases, with 10 bases between them. CDR3: CASSGSYYGYTF. Written as DNA, the CDR3 is TGTGCCAGTTCAGGATCGTACTATGGCTACACCTTC.

The J gene is TRBJ2-5, the V gene TRBV15; TRBD1 matches at 7 bases. In germline, CDR1 is LNHNV, CDR2 YYDKDF (reference sequence). V lost 4 bases, J lost 11 bases, and 13 bases stayed unmatched. The CDR3 extends over 14 amino acids. The CDR3 sequence: CATSNGQAGREQYF. In nucleotides, the CDR3 is TGTGCCACCAGCAACGGACAGGCGGGTCGAGAGCAGTACTTC.

The chain carries TRBV7-9 and TRBJ2-3; 10 bases map to TRBD2. The length of the CDR3 is 17 residues. After removal of 10 bases from V and 4 bases from J, the junction contained 17 bases not matched to a gene. Per germline, CDR1 SEHNR and CDR2 FQNEAQ (reference sequence). The CDR3 DNA is TGTGCCACCGTTAGCCTAGCGGGAGATGGTGGGCCAGATACGCAGTATTTT. Protein: CATVSLAGDGGPDTQYF.

V usage is TRBV6-5 and J usage is TRBJ2-3, with D maybe TRBD2 (6 bases). Germline lookup yields CDR1 MNHEY and CDR2 SVGAGI. There are 13 residues in the CDR3. V lost 6 bases to trimming and J lost 6 bases, with 13 bases between them. The CDR3 reads CASRPGVGDTQYF. In DNA, the CDR3 is TGTGCCAGCAGGCCGGGGGTAGGGGATACGCAGTATTTT.